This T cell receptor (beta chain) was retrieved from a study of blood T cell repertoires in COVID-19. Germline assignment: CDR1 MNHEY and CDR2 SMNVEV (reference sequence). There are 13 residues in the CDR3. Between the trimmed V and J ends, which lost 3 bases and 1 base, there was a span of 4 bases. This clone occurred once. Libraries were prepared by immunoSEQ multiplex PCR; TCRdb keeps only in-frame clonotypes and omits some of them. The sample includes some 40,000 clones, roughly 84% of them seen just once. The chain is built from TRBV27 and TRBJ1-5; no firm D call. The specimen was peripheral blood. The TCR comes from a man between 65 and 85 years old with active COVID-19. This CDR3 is CASSLESNQPQHF. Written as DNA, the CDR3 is TGTGCCAGCAGTTTGGAGAGCAATCAGCCCCAGCATTTT.